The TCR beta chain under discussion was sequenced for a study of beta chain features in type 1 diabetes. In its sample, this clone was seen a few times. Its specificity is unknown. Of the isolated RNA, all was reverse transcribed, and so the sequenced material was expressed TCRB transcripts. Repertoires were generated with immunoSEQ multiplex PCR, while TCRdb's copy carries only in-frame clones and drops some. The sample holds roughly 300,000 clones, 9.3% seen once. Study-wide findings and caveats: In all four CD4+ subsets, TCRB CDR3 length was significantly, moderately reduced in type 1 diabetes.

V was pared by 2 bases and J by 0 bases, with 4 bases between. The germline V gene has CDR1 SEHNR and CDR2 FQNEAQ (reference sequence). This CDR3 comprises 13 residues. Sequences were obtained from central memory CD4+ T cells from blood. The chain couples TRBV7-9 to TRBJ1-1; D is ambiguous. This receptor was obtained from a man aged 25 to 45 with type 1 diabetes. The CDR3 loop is CASSLHLNTEAFF. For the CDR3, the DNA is TGTGCCAGCAGCTTACACCTGAACACTGAAGCTTTCTTT.